The rows below give T cell receptor beta chains drawn from one sample of a study of neurological immune-mediated disorders. TCRdb reanalysed the 5' RACE reads using MiXCR and keeps one entry per CDR3 protein. Here the sample spans 55,000 to 75,000 distinct CDR3 sequences, roughly an eighth being singletons. Sequencing was carried out using PBMCs. The receptors were gathered from a female donor with HTLV-1-associated myelopathy (HAM/TSP). CDR3s include the opening cysteine and the closing phenylalanine or tryptophan. A D gene is named only where the DNA matches it firmly. The size entry is marked missing in some rows and otherwise reads once, few, many or a size class.

J gene,clone size,V gene,D gene,CDR3 DNA,CDR3 protein
TRBJ2-7,many,TRBV5-1,-,TGCGCCAGCAGCTTGGTGGGAGCCGGTAGCGAGCAGTACTTC,CASSLVGAGSEQYF
TRBJ1-5,many,TRBV9,TRBD1,TGTGCCAGCAGCGAAACAGGGGGAGGCAATCAGCCCCAGCATTTT,CASSETGGGNQPQHF
TRBJ2-7,many,TRBV28,-,TGTGCCAGCAGTAACAGGGCCTTTTACGAGCAGTACTTC,CASSNRAFYEQYF
TRBJ2-7,many,TRBV5-1,-,TGCGCCAGCAGCTTGGCCTTGGGTGTCTCCTACGAGCAGTACTTC,CASSLALGVSYEQYF
TRBJ2-1,medium-sized,TRBV9,TRBD2,TGTGCCAGCAGCGTAGCTACGGGGGGGGCCAGCGACTACAATGAGCAGTTCTTC,CASSVATGGASDYNEQFF
TRBJ2-7,many,TRBV4-2,TRBD1,TGTGCCAGCAGCCAAGGGACAGGGGCAACCTACGAGCAGTACTTC,CASSQGTGATYEQYF
TRBJ1-2,many,TRBV5-1,TRBD1,TGCGCCAGCAGCTTGTCGACAGGGGGCGGCTATGGCTACACCTTC,CASSLSTGGGYGYTF
TRBJ1-2,many,TRBV12-3/TRBV12-4,-,TGTGCCAGCAGCCTCGGAGATTTTGTCTATGGCTACACCTTC,CASSLGDFVYGYTF
TRBJ2-5,many,TRBV7-9,-,TGTGCCAGCACCGGACTCGGCGGGGAGACCCAGTACTTC,CASTGLGGETQYF
TRBJ2-7,many,TRBV10-3,-,TGTGCCATCAGCGGCTCGGCCAGCTTAGAGCAGTACTTC,CAISGSASLEQYF
TRBJ1-2,many,TRBV2,-,TGTGCCAGCCAGTTGCCGGGCCAAGGAGGCTACACCTTC,CASQLPGQGGYTF
TRBJ2-7,few,TRBV18,-,TGTGCCAGCTCACAATTCGGACAGGGAGGGGACGAGCAGTACTTC,CASSQFGQGGDEQYF
TRBJ1-5,few,TRBV19,TRBD1,TGTGCCAGTAGTATCGACAGGGACCTATTCAATCAGCCCCAGCATTTT,CASSIDRDLFNQPQHF
TRBJ2-7,many,TRBV7-2,TRBD2,TGTGCCAGCAGCTTAGCGCCGGGGGGCGAGCAGTACTTC,CASSLAPGGEQYF
TRBJ1-1,many,TRBV5-1,TRBD1,TGCGCCAGCAGCTTGTCTGGGACAGGGAACACTGAAGCTTTCTTT,CASSLSGTGNTEAFF
TRBJ2-4,-,TRBV11-2,-,TGTGCCAGCAGCGGCGGACAGACCCTAGCCAAAAACATTCAGTACTTC,CASSGGQTLAKNIQYF
TRBJ2-2,few,TRBV7-2,-,TGTGCCAGCAGCTTAGGACAGGACACCGGGGAGCTGTTTTTT,CASSLGQDTGELFF
TRBJ2-3,many,TRBV10-3,TRBD2,TGTGCCATCAGTCCGACTAGCGGGGGCCCTGGAGATACGCAGTATTTT,CAISPTSGGPGDTQYF
TRBJ1-4,many,TRBV5-1,-,TGCGCCAGCAGCTTCGGGGAGATTGCGACTAATGAAAAACTGTTTTTT,CASSFGEIATNEKLFF
TRBJ2-7,many,TRBV10-3,-,TGTGCCATCAGTGAGCGGGACGGCTCCTACGAGCAGTACTTC,CAISERDGSYEQYF
TRBJ2-5,few,TRBV7-8,TRBD1,TGTGCCAGCAGCTTAGTGGGGACAGGGGTTACCCAGTACTTC,CASSLVGTGVTQYF
TRBJ2-3,many,TRBV5-6,TRBD2,TGTGCCAGCAGCTTACCTTCGCGGGAGATCACAGATACGCAGTATTTT,CASSLPSREITDTQYF
TRBJ2-1,many,TRBV5-6,-,TGTGCCAGCAGCTTTCGGGGATACAATGAGCAGTTCTTC,CASSFRGYNEQFF
TRBJ2-5,few,TRBV7-2,-,TGTGCCAGCAGCCCGCAGGGCCTGGGGACCCAGTACTTC,CASSPQGLGTQYF
TRBJ2-7,many,TRBV11-2,TRBD1,TGTGCCAGCAGCTTAGAACCGGGACAGGGGTACGAGCAGTACTTC,CASSLEPGQGYEQYF
TRBJ2-7,many,TRBV5-1,-,TGCGCCAGCAGCTTGGGCAAAACTGTAGACCACTACGAGCAGTACTTC,CASSLGKTVDHYEQYF
TRBJ1-2,many,TRBV5-1,TRBD1,TGCGCCAGCAGCCCGGGGGACAGGAACTATGGCTACACCTTC,CASSPGDRNYGYTF
TRBJ2-1,many,TRBV5-5,-,TGTGCCAGCAGCTTTCGGGATAATGAGCAGTTCTTC,CASSFRDNEQFF
TRBJ1-1,-,TRBV20-1,-,TGCAGTGCCCAAAGACAGCAACCAAACACTGAAGCTTTCTTT,CSAQRQQPNTEAFF
TRBJ2-1,many,TRBV7-2,-,TGTGCCAGCAGCTTAGGACCGGGGGTGAATGAGCAGTTCTTC,CASSLGPGVNEQFF
TRBJ2-7,many,TRBV10-3,TRBD1,TGTGCCATCACCGGGACAGGACCCTACGAGCAGTACTTC,CAITGTGPYEQYF
TRBJ1-2,-,TRBV11-2,-,TGTGCCAGCAGCTTAGAGCAGGGAACCCGCTATGGCTACACCTTC,CASSLEQGTRYGYTF
TRBJ1-6,many,TRBV10-2,TRBD1,TGCGCCAGCAGTGACCCCGGGACAGGGGGCGCTTCACCCCTCCACTTT,CASSDPGTGGASPLHF
TRBJ1-1,-,TRBV7-9,TRBD1,TGTGCCAGCTACCCGCAGGACAGGGCCACTGAAGCTTTCTTT,CASYPQDRATEAFF
TRBJ2-3,-,TRBV7-9,-,TGTGCCAGCAATCTGAAGGGGGGATCGCAGTATTTT,CASNLKGGSQYF
TRBJ1-1,many,TRBV5-1,-,TGCGCCAGCAGCTTGGGTACGGCAGCAGGGGCAGCTTTCTTT,CASSLGTAAGAAFF
TRBJ2-1,few,TRBV6-4,-,TGTGCCAGCAGTGTCGTGGCGGGGTACAATGAGCAGTTCTTC,CASSVVAGYNEQFF
TRBJ2-1,many,TRBV6-6,TRBD1,TGTGCCAGCAGTAGGACAGGGTTCAATGAGCAGTTCTTC,CASSRTGFNEQFF
TRBJ2-7,-,TRBV27,-,TGTGCCAGCAGTTTGGGACTCCTCTCCTACGAGCAGTACTTC,CASSLGLLSYEQYF
TRBJ1-1,few,TRBV10-3,-,TGTGCCATCAATCCGCAGCCGAACACTGAAGCTTTCTTT,CAINPQPNTEAFF
TRBJ2-3,many,TRBV30,TRBD2,TGTGCCTGGGGGACTAGCATGGCAGATACGCAGTATTTT,CAWGTSMADTQYF
TRBJ1-2,many,TRBV2,-,TGTGCCAGCAGTGCTCAAGGGACATTCCCCGGGAAGGGCTACACCTTC,CASSAQGTFPGKGYTF
TRBJ2-7,many,TRBV15,TRBD1,TGTGCCACCAGCAGAGGCGGACAGGGTTCCTACGAGCAGTACTTC,CATSRGGQGSYEQYF
TRBJ1-2,many,TRBV25-1,-,TGTGCCAGCAGTCCTACCGAACTGCCCAATAACGGCTACACCTTC,CASSPTELPNNGYTF
TRBJ2-1,few,TRBV5-1,TRBD2,TGCGCCAGCAGCTTGAGAGGACTAGGGGATGAGCAGTTCTTC,CASSLRGLGDEQFF
TRBJ2-3,many,TRBV28,TRBD1,TGTGCCAGCAGAGGGGGGGACAGGGGGCTAACAGATACGCAGTATTTT,CASRGGDRGLTDTQYF
TRBJ2-3,many,TRBV20-1,-,TGCAGTGCCTCCCTGGGAGATACGCAGTATTTT,CSASLGDTQYF
TRBJ1-2,-,TRBV11-2,-,-,CASSFYICSSWRTGTYGYTF
TRBJ2-3,many,TRBV20-1,-,TGCAGACCCGTGGCAGATACGCAGTATTTT,CRPVADTQYF
TRBJ1-6,many,TRBV4-1,-,TGCGCCAGCAGCCGTTCAGTAGACTCACCCCTCCACTTT,CASSRSVDSPLHF
TRBJ1-2,many,TRBV10-3,TRBD1,TGTGCCATCAGGGGGACAGGGGAAGGCTACACCTTC,CAIRGTGEGYTF
TRBJ2-3,many,TRBV5-1,-,TGCGCCAGCAGCGCAGGTATTAGAGGAGATACGCAGTATTTT,CASSAGIRGDTQYF
TRBJ2-3,many,TRBV5-1,-,TGCGCCAGCAGCCCCGGCCGAGATACGCAGTATTTT,CASSPGRDTQYF
TRBJ1-5,many,TRBV10-3,-,TGTGCCATCAGTGAGTTTGGGCGGGACATGGGAGTGGGGAATCAGCCCCAGCATTTT,CAISEFGRDMGVGNQPQHF
TRBJ2-1,many,TRBV6-2/TRBV6-3,-,TGTGCCAGCGCGGGGGTACAGGGCACCTACAATGAGCAGTTCTTC,CASAGVQGTYNEQFF